This TCR beta chain was retrieved from a study of cytomegalovirus exposure and HLA in healthy donors. Study-level background: Out of 180 million or so T cells, an earlier analysis found 117 million unique TCR beta sequences in total. The study, taken as a whole, reports: Further analysis, carried out later, found HLA-associated TCR beta chains more clonally expanded than equally common other chains. The study had only CMV serostatus as immune exposure information.

PCR primers comprised 60 Vbeta and 13 Jbeta primers. Libraries were prepared by immunoSEQ multiplex PCR; TCRdb keeps only in-frame clonotypes and omits some of them. The sample holds about 150,000 clones, roughly 84% seen once. About this clone itself: No antigen is known for it.

CDR3 length: 11 residues. The germline V and J ends were trimmed by 3 bases and 7 bases, with 6 bases remaining between them. From germline, CDR1 is MDHEN and CDR2 SYDVKM. Sequencing input: PBMCs. This clonotype originated in a boy aged 2 to 10 in good health and CMV-seronegative. This chain links TRBV28 with TRBJ1-1; no firm D call. This CDR3 is CASSFLLEAFF. The CDR3 DNA is TGTGCCAGCAGTTTTCTTCTTGAAGCTTTCTTT. Complete variable domain (other parts from reference TRBV28 and TRBJ1-1): DVKVTQSSRYLVKRTGEKVFLECVQDMDHENMFWYRQDPGLGLRLIYFSYDVKMKEKGDIPEGYSVSREKKERFSLILESASTNQTSMYLCASSFLLEAFFGQGTRLTVV.